Listed below are T cell receptor beta chains from one sample, sequenced in a study of human T cells and chemical hapten exposure. TCRdb itself ran the RACE reads through MiXCR, one entry per CDR3 protein. This sample has under 450,000 distinct CDR3 sequences, with 4% to 5.5% found just once. Sequencing used whole blood, obtained in connection with sensitization to the hapten diphenylcyclopropenone (DPC). Receptors originate from a woman between 50 and 59 years old with alopecia areata. Some clones in this sample may be carry-over from other donors' samples. Both conserved end residues are part of each CDR3. D genes are given only for firm matches. Only part of the rows carry a size: once, few, many, or a class if the clone is expanded.

J	D	size	V	CDR3	DNA
TRBJ2-2	-	few	TRBV28	CASTLGGSHTGELFF	TGTGCCAGCACCCTGGGGGGATCGCACACCGGGGAGCTGTTTTTT
TRBJ1-4	-	-	TRBV20-1	CSARDTKSVKAEKLFF	TGCAGTGCTAGAGATACAAAGTCCGTGAAAGCGGAAAAACTGTTTTTT
TRBJ2-7	-	many	TRBV7-9	CASSPDGYEQYF	TGTGCCAGCAGCCCGGACGGGTACGAGCAGTACTTC
TRBJ2-7	TRBD2	-	TRBV7-9	CASSHAAGGYNEQYF	TGTGCCAGCAGCCACGCGGCGGGGGGTTACAACGAGCAGTACTTC
TRBJ2-7	-	many	TRBV25-1	CASSEGLKPIHLYEQYF	TGTGCCAGCAGTGAAGGATTGAAACCCATACACCTCTACGAGCAGTACTTC
TRBJ2-3	TRBD1	-	TRBV27	CASSLSAGGSTDTQYF	TGTGCCAGCAGTTTATCAGCAGGGGGAAGCACAGATACGCAGTATTTT
TRBJ2-3	TRBD2	many	TRBV3-1	CASSPAAGGQHSSTDTQYF	TGTGCCAGCAGCCCCGCAGCGGGGGGCCAGCATTCTAGCACAGATACGCAGTATTTT
TRBJ2-3	-	many	TRBV7-2	CASMNYHTDTQYF	TGTGCCAGCATGAACTACCACACAGATACGCAGTATTTT
TRBJ2-7	-	few	TRBV5-1	CASRMDSYEQYF	TGCGCCAGCAGGATGGACAGCTACGAGCAGTACTTC
TRBJ2-1	-	many	TRBV12-3/TRBV12-4	CASSSLSRTYNEQFF	TGTGCCAGCAGTTCTCTTTCCAGAACCTACAATGAGCAGTTCTTC
TRBJ1-1	-	few	TRBV9	CASSVDQGITEAFF	TGTGCCAGCAGCGTAGACCAGGGAATAACTGAAGCTTTCTTT
TRBJ2-3	-	-	TRBV6-6	CASKQGSDTQYF	TGTGCCAGCAAACAGGGTTCCGATACGCAGTATTTT
TRBJ2-7	TRBD1	many	TRBV28	CASDGTGGKYEQYF	TGTGCCAGTGACGGGACAGGGGGAAAGTACGAGCAGTACTTC
TRBJ1-2	TRBD1	-	TRBV7-2	CAREEGQGYGYTF	TGTGCCAGGGAGGAGGGACAGGGCTATGGCTACACCTTC
TRBJ2-1	-	many	TRBV12-3/TRBV12-4	CASRRPSSNEQFF	TGTGCCAGCAGACGTCCTTCTAGCAATGAGCAGTTCTTC
TRBJ2-1	-	few	TRBV20-1	CSARAARTYNEQFF	TGCAGTGCTAGAGCGGCCCGAACCTACAATGAGCAGTTCTTC
TRBJ2-5	-	few	TRBV21-1	CASSKLAGVNQETQYF	TGTGCCAGCAGCAAGCTAGCGGGGGTAAACCAAGAGACCCAGTACTTC
TRBJ2-3	-	many	TRBV7-2	CASSPLGGGGTQYF	TGTGCCAGCAGCCCCCTGGGAGGGGGAGGTACGCAGTATTTT
TRBJ1-5	-	many	TRBV9	CASSVGPYQPQHF	TGTGCCAGCAGCGTAGGCCCTTATCAGCCCCAGCATTTT
TRBJ1-1	-	many	TRBV5-1	CASSLAVVGGDTEAFF	TGCGCCAGCAGCTTGGCCGTTGTTGGGGGAGACACTGAAGCTTTCTTT
TRBJ2-4	-	-	TRBV12-3/TRBV12-4	CASSSRTKNIQYF	TGTGCCAGCAGTTCCCGGACCAAAAACATTCAGTACTTC
TRBJ2-1	-	-	TRBV11-2	CASSLGALRSSYNEQFF	TGTGCCAGCAGCTTAGGGGCCCTCAGGAGCTCCTACAATGAGCAGTTCTTC
TRBJ2-1	-	few	TRBV24-1	CATSDSGTPSYNEQFF	TGTGCCACCAGTGACTCCGGGACACCCTCCTACAATGAGCAGTTCTTC
TRBJ1-1	TRBD1	many	TRBV5-8	CASSLWGSTGATEAFF	TGTGCCAGCAGCCTCTGGGGATCGACAGGGGCAACTGAAGCTTTCTTT
TRBJ2-5	TRBD2	few	TRBV7-2	CASSFPLAGSYF	TGTGCCAGCAGCTTCCCCCTAGCGGGCAGCTACTTC
TRBJ1-1	TRBD1	many	TRBV3-1	CASSRRDRGDTEAFF	TGTGCCAGCAGCCGCCGGGACAGGGGAGACACTGAAGCTTTCTTT
TRBJ1-1	-	many	TRBV4-1	CASTGLLRGTEAFF	TGCGCCAGCACTGGCCTTCTTCGGGGCACTGAAGCTTTCTTT
TRBJ1-6	TRBD1	few	TRBV7-9	CASSLFRDRGVSPLHF	TGTGCCAGCAGCTTATTTAGGGACAGAGGAGTCTCACCCCTCCACTTT
TRBJ2-7	-	many	TRBV11-2	CASSSQVAYEQYF	TGTGCCAGCAGCTCACAGGTAGCCTACGAGCAGTACTTC
TRBJ2-7	-	many	TRBV7-2	CASSSWGTYEQYF	TGTGCCAGCAGCTCTTGGGGGACCTACGAGCAGTACTTC
TRBJ2-1	TRBD2	few	TRBV12-3/TRBV12-4	CASSPLHGGASEQFF	TGTGCCAGCAGTCCTCTCCACGGGGGGGCGAGTGAGCAGTTCTTC
TRBJ1-6	-	many	TRBV10-3	CAISERAVSSYNSPLHF	TGTGCCATCAGTGAAAGGGCCGTGAGCTCCTATAATTCACCCCTCCACTTT
TRBJ1-2	-	-	TRBV28	CASSYSPGEAGYTF	TGTGCCAGCAGTTACTCCCCGGGGGAGGCTGGCTACACCTTC
TRBJ2-2	TRBD2	-	TRBV7-2	CASSRLSAGASGELFF	TGTGCCAGCAGCCGTCTGTCGGCGGGAGCTTCCGGGGAGCTGTTTTTT
TRBJ1-1	-	many	TRBV25-1	CASSEGQGGSTEAFF	TGTGCCAGCAGTGAAGGGCAGGGTGGCTCCACTGAAGCTTTCTTT
TRBJ2-2	-	many	TRBV28	CASSFGINTGELFF	TGTGCCAGCAGTTTCGGGATCAACACCGGGGAGCTGTTTTTT
TRBJ1-2	-	few	TRBV4-2	CASSQDIATPGYTF	TGTGCCAGCAGCCAAGATATAGCGACACCTGGCTACACCTTC
TRBJ2-4	-	many	TRBV20-1	CSARGLAALAKNIQYF	TGCAGTGCTAGAGGGTTAGCGGCCCTAGCCAAAAACATTCAGTACTTC
TRBJ2-7	TRBD2	few	TRBV6-1	CASSEGSGRWYEQYF	TGTGCCAGCAGTGAAGGGAGCGGGAGGTGGTACGAGCAGTACTTC
TRBJ2-7	TRBD1	-	TRBV6-6	CASTIGTGGTKSF	TGTGCCAGCACCATAGGGACAGGGGGCACCAAGTCCTTC
TRBJ1-1	-	many	TRBV7-8	CASSLGHVATEAFF	TGTGCCAGCAGCTTAGGTCATGTAGCCACTGAAGCTTTCTTT
TRBJ2-5	-	many	TRBV29-1	CSVERQNGAQYF	TGCAGCGTTGAACGACAGAATGGGGCCCAGTACTTC
TRBJ2-5	-	many	TRBV12-5	CASGFSHSQETQYF	TGTGCTAGTGGTTTTAGTCACAGCCAAGAGACCCAGTACTTC
TRBJ2-7	-	many	TRBV20-1	CSASPLTFERGEREQYF	TGCAGTGCTAGTCCTCTCACGTTCGAGAGGGGAGAGAGGGAGCAGTACTTC
TRBJ2-3	-	many	TRBV7-2	CASSKTRGAQYF	TGTGCCAGCAGCAAGACTCGTGGGGCGCAGTATTTT
TRBJ1-6	-	few	TRBV20-1	CSAGSLSSYNSPLHF	TGCAGTGCCGGGTCCTTGAGCTCCTATAATTCACCCCTCCACTTT
TRBJ2-1	TRBD2	-	TRBV3-1	CATAGGVTEQFF	TGTGCCACCGCGGGGGGTGTTACTGAGCAGTTCTTC
TRBJ2-3	-	many	TRBV6-6	CASSPGNTQYF	TGTGCCAGCAGCCCAGGAAATACGCAGTATTTT
TRBJ2-7	TRBD2	-	TRBV27	CASSLTVLAGGYEQYF	TGTGCCAGCAGTTTAACCGTACTAGCGGGAGGGTACGAGCAGTACTTC
TRBJ2-7	TRBD2	many	TRBV12-3/TRBV12-4	CASPWASGYEQYF	TGTGCCTCACCGTGGGCTAGCGGCTACGAGCAGTACTTC
TRBJ2-7	-	few	TRBV2	CASRETASYEQYF	TGTGCCAGCAGGGAAACTGCCTCCTACGAGCAGTACTTC
TRBJ1-6	-	-	TRBV7-6	CASSLELKHNSPLHF	TGTGCCAGCAGCTTAGAGTTAAAGCATAATTCACCCCTCCACTTT
TRBJ1-2	-	-	TRBV3-1	CASSQTATNYGYTF	TGTGCCAGCAGCCAAACAGCAACTAACTATGGCTACACCTTC
TRBJ1-5	-	-	TRBV6-2/TRBV6-3	CASSYSSGPLNQPQHF	TGTGCCAGCAGTTACTCATCGGGGCCGCTTAATCAGCCCCAGCATTTT
TRBJ2-3	-	many	TRBV24-1	CATSSAGGTQYF	TGTGCCACCAGTTCAGCTGGAGGTACGCAGTATTTT